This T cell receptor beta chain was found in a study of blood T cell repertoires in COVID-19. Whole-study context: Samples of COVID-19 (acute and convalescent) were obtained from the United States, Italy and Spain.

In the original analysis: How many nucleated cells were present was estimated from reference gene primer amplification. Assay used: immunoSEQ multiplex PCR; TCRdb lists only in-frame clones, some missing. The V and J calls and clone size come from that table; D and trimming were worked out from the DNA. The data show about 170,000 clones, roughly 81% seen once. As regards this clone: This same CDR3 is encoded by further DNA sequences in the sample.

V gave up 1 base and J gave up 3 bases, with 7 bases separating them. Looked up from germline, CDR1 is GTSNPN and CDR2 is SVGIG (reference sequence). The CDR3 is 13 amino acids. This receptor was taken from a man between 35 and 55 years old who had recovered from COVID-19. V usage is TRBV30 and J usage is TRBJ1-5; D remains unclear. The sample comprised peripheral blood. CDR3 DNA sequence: TGTGCCTGGAGTGCTGACACCAATCAGCCCCAGCATTTT. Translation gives CAWSADTNQPQHF.